The sequence of this T cell receptor beta chain was determined in a study of beta chain features in type 1 diabetes. Study overall: Age, gender, cell numbers and subset yield matched between patients and controls.

Study findings and constraints: In every one of the four CD4+ subsets, TCRB CDR3s were moderately but significantly shorter in Type 1 diabetes patients.

Expressed TCRB transcripts were sequenced, since all the RNA that had been isolated was reverse transcribed. Sequenced naive, central memory and regulatory T cell samples produced an average of about 3.57 million reads. Produced via immunoSEQ multiplex PCR; TCRdb's table is partial and in-frame only. This sample has about 700,000 clones, with around 15% found just once. In regard to this clone: What it recognizes is unknown. Germline and junction disagree at one end, which may indicate a read error.

Sorted populations were all over 98% pure. The CDR3 has 15 amino acids. The germline gives CDR1 SSHAT, CDR2 FNYEAQ (reference sequence). The sequence was collected from a man in his late teens or twenties with type 1 diabetes. Specimen: naive CD4+ T cells from blood. The chain links TRBV7-7 to TRBJ2-1; D perhaps matches TRBD2 (6 bases). In nucleotides, the CDR3 is TGTGCTAGCAGCTTGGGACTTACGGTCGTCGATGAGCAGTTCTTC. It encodes CASSLGLTVVDEQFF.